This T cell receptor beta chain originates from a study of T-cell reconstitution after alpha-beta-depleted transplantation in children. The TCRbeta library was prepared with unique molecular identifiers. TCRdb re-called the PCR reads with MiXCR, one entry per CDR3 protein. The sample gives more than 150,000 distinct CDR3 sequences, approximately 7% of which show up once; 3% is in the top ten. The CDR3 is 15 amino acids. Deletions cut 6 bases from V and 2 bases from J, with 14 bases between. This clonotype was detected ten times or more. The sequencing here drew on PBMCs from the stem cell graft donor, taken from the stem cell graft. The sequence was obtained from a human donor who donated a stem cell graft to a child with Wiskott-Aldrich syndrome. The gene calls are TRBV12-3 or TRBV12-4 and TRBJ2-1; D is unresolved. CDR3: CASSQVLMTYNEQFF. In DNA form, the CDR3 reads TGTGCCAGCAGCCAGGTCCTTATGACCTACAATGAGCAGTTCTTC.